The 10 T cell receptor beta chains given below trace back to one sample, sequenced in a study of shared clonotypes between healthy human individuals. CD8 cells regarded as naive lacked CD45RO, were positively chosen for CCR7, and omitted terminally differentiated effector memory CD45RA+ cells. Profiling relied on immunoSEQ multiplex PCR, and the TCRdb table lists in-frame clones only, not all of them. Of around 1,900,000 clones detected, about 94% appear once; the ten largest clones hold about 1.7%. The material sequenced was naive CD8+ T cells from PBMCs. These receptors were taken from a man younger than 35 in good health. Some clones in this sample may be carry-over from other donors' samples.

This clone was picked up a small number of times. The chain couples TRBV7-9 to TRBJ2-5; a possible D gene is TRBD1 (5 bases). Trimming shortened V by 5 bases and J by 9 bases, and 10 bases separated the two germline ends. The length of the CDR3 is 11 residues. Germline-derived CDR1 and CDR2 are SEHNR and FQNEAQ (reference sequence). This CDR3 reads CASSLRESQYF. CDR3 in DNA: TGTGCCAGCAGCCTCAGGGAATCCCAGTACTTC.

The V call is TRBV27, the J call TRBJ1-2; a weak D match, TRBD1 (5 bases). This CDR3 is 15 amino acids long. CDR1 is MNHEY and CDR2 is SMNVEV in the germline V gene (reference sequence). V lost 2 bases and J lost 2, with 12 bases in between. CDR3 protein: CASSLIGAGNYGYTF. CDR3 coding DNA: TGTGCCAGCAGTTTAATCGGGGCGGGAAACTATGGCTACACCTTC.

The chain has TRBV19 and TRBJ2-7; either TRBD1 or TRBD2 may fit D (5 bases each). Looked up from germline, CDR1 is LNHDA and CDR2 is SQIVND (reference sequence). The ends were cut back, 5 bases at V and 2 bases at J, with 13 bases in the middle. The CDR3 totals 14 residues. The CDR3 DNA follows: TGTGCCAGTAGTCCACCGGGGACCCCCTACGAGCAGTACTTC. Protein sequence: CASSPPGTPYEQYF.

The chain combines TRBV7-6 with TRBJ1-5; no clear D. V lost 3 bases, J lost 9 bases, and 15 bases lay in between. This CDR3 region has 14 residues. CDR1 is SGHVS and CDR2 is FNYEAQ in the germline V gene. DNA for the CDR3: TGTGCCAGCAGCTTGGACCCGCAAGTGTCGCCCCAGCATTTT. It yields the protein CASSLDPQVSPQHF.

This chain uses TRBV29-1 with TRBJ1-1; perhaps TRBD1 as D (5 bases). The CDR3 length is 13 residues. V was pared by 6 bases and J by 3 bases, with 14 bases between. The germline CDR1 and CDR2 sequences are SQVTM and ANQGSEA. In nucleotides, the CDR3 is TGCAGCGTGATACAGGATCTGGACACTGAAGCTTTCTTT. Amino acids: CSVIQDLDTEAFF. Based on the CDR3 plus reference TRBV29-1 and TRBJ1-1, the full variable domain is SAVISQKPSRDICQRGTSLTIQCQVDSQVTMMFWYRQQPGQSLTLIATANQGSEATYESGFVIDKFPISRPNLTFSTLTVSNMSPEDSSIYLCSVIQDLDTEAFFGQGTRLTVV.

CDR3 bases: TGTGCCAGCAGTTTATTATCTGGACTGGGGTTCAATGAGCAGTTCTTC. Protein product: CASSLLSGLGFNEQFF. The chain joins TRBV28 to TRBJ2-1; D perhaps matches TRBD2 (5 bases). The V gene's germline CDR1 is MDHEN and CDR2 SYDVKM. This CDR3 has 16 amino acids. With 1 base removed from V and 6 bases from J, the gap between germline ends came to 16 bases.

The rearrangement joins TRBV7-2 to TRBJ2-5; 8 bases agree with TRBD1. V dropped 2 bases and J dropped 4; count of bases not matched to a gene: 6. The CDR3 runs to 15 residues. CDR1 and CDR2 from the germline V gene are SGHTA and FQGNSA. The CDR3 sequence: CASSLWTGKGETQYF. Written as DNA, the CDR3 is TGTGCCAGCAGCTTATGGACAGGGAAGGGAGAGACCCAGTACTTC. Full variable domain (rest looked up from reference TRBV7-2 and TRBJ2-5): GAGVSQSPSNKVTEKGKDVELRCDPISGHTALYWYRQSLGQGLEFLIYFQGNSAPDKSGLPSDRFSAERTGGSVSTLTIQRTQQEDSAVYLCASSLWTGKGETQYFGPGTRLLVL.

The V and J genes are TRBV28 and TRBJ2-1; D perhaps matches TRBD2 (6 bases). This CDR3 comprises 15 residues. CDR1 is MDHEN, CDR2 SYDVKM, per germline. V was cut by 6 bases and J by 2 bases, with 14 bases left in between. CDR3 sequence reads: CASSGGGEAYNEQFF. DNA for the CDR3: TGTGCCAGCAGCGGAGGCGGGGAAGCCTACAATGAGCAGTTCTTC.

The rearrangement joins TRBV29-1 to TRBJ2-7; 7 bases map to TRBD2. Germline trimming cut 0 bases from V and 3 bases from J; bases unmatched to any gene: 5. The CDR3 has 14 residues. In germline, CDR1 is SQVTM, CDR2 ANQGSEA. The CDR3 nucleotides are TGCAGCGTTGAAGAACGGGGGGACGGCTACGAGCAGTACTTC. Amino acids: CSVEERGDGYEQYF.

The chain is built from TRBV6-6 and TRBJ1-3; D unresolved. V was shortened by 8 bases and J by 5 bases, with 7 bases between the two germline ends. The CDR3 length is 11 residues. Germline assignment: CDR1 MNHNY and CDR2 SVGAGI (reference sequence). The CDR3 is CASLFRNTIYF. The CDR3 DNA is TGTGCCAGCCTTTTCCGAAACACCATATATTTT.